Shown below are 31 T cell receptor beta chains from a single sample sequenced in a study of blood T cell repertoires in COVID-19. Clones were sequenced by immunoSEQ multiplex PCR, and TCRdb holds only the in-frame ones, with some missing. The repertoire holds roughly 260,000 clones, with 82% as singletons. The sample comprised peripheral blood. The receptors stem from a woman older than 75 with active or convalescent COVID-19.

The rearrangement joins TRBV28 to TRBJ2-5, with D possibly matching TRBD1 (5 bases). The CDR3 length is 14 residues. The ends were cut back, 1 base at V and 4 bases at J, with 10 bases in the middle. Germline V lookup: CDR1 MDHEN, CDR2 SYDVKM. This CDR3 reads CASSLYPGSETQYF. The CDR3 DNA reads TGTGCCAGCAGTTTATACCCAGGGTCAGAGACCCAGTACTTC.

The chain couples TRBV3-1 (or the pseudogene TRBV3-2) to TRBJ1-1; D not resolved. This CDR3 has 17 amino acids. From germline, CDR1 is LGHDT and CDR2 YNNKEL (reference sequence). The germline V and J ends were trimmed by 1 base and 2 bases, with 17 bases remaining between them. CDR3 in amino acids: CASSQATRREHNTEAFF. For the CDR3, the DNA is TGTGCCAGCAGCCAAGCCACCCGCCGGGAACATAACACTGAAGCTTTCTTT.

The rearrangement joins TRBV6-5 to TRBJ1-2; 7 nucleotides line up with TRBD1. V trimming: 5 bases; J trimming: 4 bases; junction bases outside the gene matches: 4. The germline gives CDR1 MNHEY, CDR2 SVGAGI. The CDR3 covers 13 residues. CDR3 sequence (DNA): TGTGCCAGCAGTAGGGACAGTTTCTATGGCTACACCTTC. Translated, it gives CASSRDSFYGYTF.

This clone showed up just once. V and J are TRBV6-5 and TRBJ2-7; 9 bases align to TRBD1. CDR3 length equals 13 residues. Germline CDR1 MNHEY, CDR2 SVGAGI. Trimming at V came to 8 bases and at J to 2 bases, leaving 4 bases not matched to a gene. The CDR3: CASGTGYAYEQYF. CDR3 coding DNA: TGTGCCAGCGGGACAGGGTACGCCTACGAGCAGTACTTC.

The chain recombines TRBV7-9 with TRBJ1-4; D is possibly TRBD1 (5 bases). Per the germline V gene, CDR1 is SEHNR and CDR2 is FQNEAQ (reference sequence). Trimming left V 5 bases short and J 5 bases short, with 15 bases between. This CDR3 has 15 residues. The CDR3 protein is CASSPSQALNEKLFF. DNA of the CDR3: TGTGCCAGCAGCCCTTCACAGGCTCTGAATGAAAAACTGTTTTTT.

The chain links TRBV7-9 to TRBJ2-5, with TRBD1 as a possible D gene (6 bases). Trimming removed 5 bases at V and 1 base at J, with 14 bases between. The germline gives CDR1 SEHNR, CDR2 FQNEAQ (reference sequence). The CDR3 spans 15 residues. The CDR3 loop reads CASSPGGQLQETQYF. Written as DNA, the CDR3 is TGTGCCAGCAGCCCCGGTGGACAGCTCCAAGAGACCCAGTACTTC.

This chain links TRBV6-5 with TRBJ1-6, with D unresolved. CDR1 and CDR2 from the germline V gene are MNHEY and SVGAGI. CDR3 size: 14 residues. The V end was cut by 0 bases, the J end by 13 bases, with 13 bases between. CDR3 bases: TGTGCCAGCAGTTACTCCGAACCAACTGCGCCCCTCCACTTT. It codes for CASSYSEPTAPLHF.

The J gene is TRBJ2-7, the V gene TRBV11-2, with TRBD2 as a possible D gene (5 bases). V lost 3 bases and J lost 9, with 9 bases in between. CDR3 length: 11 residues. Germline CDR1 SGHAT, CDR2 FQNNGV. The CDR3, as DNA: TGTGCCAGCAGCTTGAGCCGGGGGCAGTACTTC. Its protein is CASSLSRGQYF.

The CDR3 is CASSQTPGQGSGELFF. In DNA form, the CDR3 reads TGTGCCAGCAGCCAAACCCCGGGACAGGGGTCCGGGGAGCTGTTTTTT. The J gene is TRBJ2-2, the V gene TRBV3-1 (or the pseudogene TRBV3-2), with 10 bases identical to TRBD1. CDR1 is LGHDT and CDR2 is YNNKEL in the germline V gene (reference sequence). The CDR3 is made up of 16 amino acids. V lost 2 bases, J lost 6 bases, and 6 bases stayed unmatched.

The chain is built from TRBV5-6 and TRBJ2-7; 8 bases fit TRBD1. This CDR3 contains 16 residues. CDR1 is SGHDT, CDR2 YYEEEE, per germline. J lost 0 bases, V lost 4 bases, and 9 bases had no gene match. Written as DNA, the CDR3 is TGTGCCAGCAGCGGGACTTGGGACAGGAACTCCTACGAGCAGTACTTC. It is translated as CASSGTWDRNSYEQYF. The variable domain in full, completed from reference TRBV5-6 and TRBJ2-7, reads DAGVTQSPTHLIKTRGQQVTLRCSPKSGHDTVSWYQQALGQGPQFIFQYYEEEERQRGNFPDRFSGHQFPNYSSELNVNALLLGDSALYLCASSGTWDRNSYEQYFGPGTRLTVT.

The chain has TRBV7-6 and TRBJ2-1, with 8 bases fitting TRBD1. This CDR3 region has 17 residues. The germline gives CDR1 SGHVS, CDR2 FNYEAQ. Trimming cost V 2 bases and J 5 bases; bases outside gene matches: 11. The CDR3 protein is CASSLYRKGQAHNEQFF. DNA for the CDR3: TGTGCCAGCAGCTTATACCGTAAGGGACAGGCACACAATGAGCAGTTCTTC.

The CDR3 bases are TGTGCCACCAGTGGGGCAGGGTTGGGCAATCAGCCCCAGCATTTT. It yields the protein CATSGAGLGNQPQHF. V and J are TRBV24-1 and TRBJ1-5; tentative D call: TRBD1 (5 bases). Trimming removed 5 bases from V and 2 bases from J, with 12 bases in between. The length of the CDR3 is 15 residues. Germline V gene sequence: CDR1 KGHDR, CDR2 SFDVKD.

This chain uses TRBV4-2 with TRBJ1-5; D not certain. Germline V CDR1 and CDR2: LGHNA, YNFKEQ. V lost 0 bases and J lost 4, with 10 bases in between. The CDR3 covers 15 residues. The CDR3 nucleotides read TGTGCCAGCAGCCAAGATCGGGGTGATAATCAGCCCCAGCATTTT. Protein sequence: CASSQDRGDNQPQHF.

This clone was seen a handful of times. The chain employs TRBV19 and TRBJ2-7; the match to TRBD1 covers 9 bases. V dropped 6 bases and J dropped 3; count of bases not matched to a gene: 6. The CDR3 sequence is 14 residues long. CDR1 is LNHDA and CDR2 is SQIVND in the germline V gene (reference sequence). Here the CDR3 reads CASRLTGGVYEQYF. DNA for the CDR3: TGTGCCAGTAGGTTGACAGGGGGTGTCTACGAGCAGTACTTC. Combining the CDR3 with reference TRBV19 and TRBJ2-7 gives the whole variable domain DGGITQSPKYLFRKEGQNVTLSCEQNLNHDAMYWYRQDPGQGLRLIYYSQIVNDFQKGDIAEGYSVSREKKESFPLTVTSAQKNPTAFYLCASRLTGGVYEQYFGPGTRLTVT.

This chain connects TRBV6-2 or TRBV6-3 to TRBJ2-3, with D perhaps matching TRBD2 (6 bases). V was trimmed by 6 bases and J by 6 bases, leaving 19 bases between them. The CDR3 spans 15 residues. CDR1 and CDR2 from the germline V gene are MNHEY and SVGEGT. The CDR3 DNA is TGTGCCAGCAGCTCCGGGACTCCGGGGACCGATACGCAGTATTTT. Its protein is CASSSGTPGTDTQYF.

The rearrangement joins TRBV28 to TRBJ2-5; TRBD2 aligns across 14 bases. The CDR3 runs 16 residues. CDR1 is MDHEN, CDR2 SYDVKM, per germline. After removal of 6 bases from V and 4 bases from J, the junction contained 7 bases not matched to a gene. CDR3 sequence (DNA): TGTGCCAGCAGCGAGACTAGCGGGGGGGCGTTAGAGACCCAGTACTTC. Translation gives CASSETSGGALETQYF.

This clone was observed a few times. This chain connects TRBV2 to TRBJ1-2; D unclear. Trimming stripped 2 bases from V and 7 bases from J, with 11 bases between. The length of the CDR3 is 13 residues. Germline-derived CDR1 and CDR2 are SNHLY and FYNNEI. This chain's CDR3 is CASSESRSGGYTF. The CDR3 nucleotides are TGTGCCAGCAGTGAATCGCGATCTGGTGGCTACACCTTC.

The chain carries TRBV2 and TRBJ2-5; D unresolved. V lost 0 bases and J lost 2, with 10 bases in between. Per the germline V gene, CDR1 is SNHLY and CDR2 is FYNNEI. The CDR3 runs 15 residues. The CDR3 DNA follows: TGTGCCAGCAGTGAAGCGCTTCTTACACAAGAGACCCAGTACTTC. Encoded protein: CASSEALLTQETQYF.

The chain is built from TRBV3-1 (or the pseudogene TRBV3-2) and TRBJ1-1; 7 nucleotides align to TRBD1. There are 13 residues in the CDR3. Trimming removed 4 bases from V and 3 bases from J; junction bases left unmatched: 2. CDR1 and CDR2 from the germline V gene are LGHDT and YNNKEL (reference sequence). In nucleotides, the CDR3 is TGTGCCAGCAGCCCCCAGGGGGACACTGAAGCTTTCTTT. Translation: CASSPQGDTEAFF.

Relative to its sample, this clone is medium-sized (0.01 to 0.1%). The chain links TRBV14 to TRBJ2-1; TRBD1 matches 9 bases. V trimming: 1 base; J trimming: 5 bases; junction bases outside the gene matches: 6. The V gene's germline CDR1 is SGHDN and CDR2 FVKESK. The CDR3 totals 16 residues. In DNA form, the CDR3 reads TGTGCCAGCAGCCAAGTACCGGGACAGGGCGACAATGAGCAGTTCTTC. Its translation is CASSQVPGQGDNEQFF.

The CDR3 DNA reads as TGTGCCAGCAGTGACGGAGACAGGCGTTGGACCCAGTACTTC. This encodes CASSDGDRRWTQYF. The chain combines TRBV6-1 with TRBJ2-5; D might be TRBD1 (6 bases). CDR1 is MNHNS, CDR2 SASEGT, per germline. Trimming cost V 3 bases and J 7 bases, with 15 bases left between them. CDR3 length equals 14 residues.

The chain combines TRBV5-1 with TRBJ2-7; 7 nucleotides match TRBD1. The CDR3 consists of 13 residues. Trimming at V came to 4 bases and at J to 3 bases, leaving 4 bases not matched to a gene. Per the germline V gene, CDR1 is SGHRS and CDR2 is YFSETQ. CDR3: CASSLGTDYEQYF. CDR3 in DNA: TGCGCCAGCAGCCTAGGGACAGACTACGAGCAGTACTTC.

This chain uses TRBV30 with TRBJ1-4; TRBD1 matches at 8 bases. Trimming took 3 bases from V and 3 from J; bases not matched to a gene: 9. CDR1 and CDR2 (germline): GTSNPN, SVGIG (reference sequence). This CDR3 is built from 16 residues. The CDR3 is CAWSGRRGQANEKLFF. CDR3 DNA: TGTGCCTGGAGCGGGAGGCGGGGACAGGCTAATGAAAAACTGTTTTTT.

In its sample, this clone was seen a few times. The J gene is TRBJ2-2, the V gene TRBV18; maybe TRBD2 (5 bases). V was cut by 1 base and J by 0 bases, with 9 bases left in between. Germline V gene lookup returns CDR1 KGHSH and CDR2 LQKENI. This CDR3 has 16 residues. DNA of the CDR3: TGTGCCAGCTCACCACAAAGCGGAGCGAACACCGGGGAGCTGTTTTTT. It translates to CASSPQSGANTGELFF.

Comment on this clone: A read error may produce the germline difference seen at one junction end. In DNA form, the CDR3 reads TGTGCCAGCACTTTATTATTGGGCCGGGGCTCCTACGAGCAGTACTTC. This translates into CASTLLLGRGSYEQYF. The V and J genes are TRBV28 and TRBJ2-7, with a weak D call TRBD2 (5 bases). CDR3 size: 16 residues. The germline V gene has CDR1 MDHEN and CDR2 SYDVKM. Using reference TRBV28 and TRBJ2-7 for the parts outside the CDR3, the full variable domain is DVKVTQSSRYLVKRTGEKVFLECVQDMDHENMFWYRQDPGLGLRLIYFSYDVKMKEKGDIPEGYSVSREKKERFSLILESASTNQTSMYLCASTLLLGRGSYEQYFGPGTRLTVT.

This chain links TRBV14 with TRBJ2-7; no definite D call. The CDR3 totals 11 residues. Deletions cut 3 bases from V and 6 bases from J, with 6 bases between. CDR1 and CDR2 from the germline V gene are SGHDN and FVKESK. Written as DNA, the CDR3 is TGTGCCAGCAGCCAGGAGCTCGAGCAGTACTTC. Amino acids: CASSQELEQYF.

The chain employs TRBV11-2 and TRBJ2-3; TRBD2 agrees at 15 bases. Germline loops: CDR1 SGHAT, CDR2 FQNNGV. V was clipped by 5 bases and J by 5 bases; unmatched bases: 5. CDR3 size: 16 residues. CDR3 sequence (DNA): TGTGCCAGCAGCCCCGGACTAGCGGGGGGGCAAGATACGCAGTATTTT. It codes for CASSPGLAGGQDTQYF. The complete variable domain, with remaining parts taken from reference TRBV11-2 and TRBJ2-3, reads EAGVAQSPRYKIIEKRQSVAFWCNPISGHATLYWYQQILGQGPKLLIQFQNNGVVDDSQLPKDRFSAERLKGVDSTLKIQPAKLEDSAVYLCASSPGLAGGQDTQYFGPGTRLTVL.

This rearrangement joins TRBV19 to TRBJ1-5; D is possibly TRBD1 (6 bases). This CDR3 is built from 16 residues. Germline assignment: CDR1 LNHDA and CDR2 SQIVND (reference sequence). Trimming pared 0 bases from V and 9 bases from J, leaving 18 bases between. The CDR3 sequence: CASSIDSTGSSRPQHF. As DNA, the CDR3 is TGTGCCAGTAGTATAGATTCGACAGGTAGTAGTCGGCCCCAGCATTTT. Complete variable domain (other parts from reference TRBV19 and TRBJ1-5): DGGITQSPKYLFRKEGQNVTLSCEQNLNHDAMYWYRQDPGQGLRLIYYSQIVNDFQKGDIAEGYSVSREKKESFPLTVTSAQKNPTAFYLCASSIDSTGSSRPQHFGDGTRLSIL.

This clone appeared a single time. The V call is TRBV6-6, the J call TRBJ1-1, with a possible D match to TRBD1 (6 bases). Germline V gene lookup returns CDR1 MNHNY and CDR2 SVGAGI (reference sequence). V lost 4 bases, J lost 0 bases, and 12 bases lay in between. The CDR3 is 15 amino acids. The DNA of the CDR3 is TGTGCCAGCAGTTTCCCCAGGGGCATGAACACTGAAGCTTTCTTT. It translates to CASSFPRGMNTEAFF.

The rearrangement links TRBV11-3 to TRBJ2-2; 7 bases are shared with TRBD1. The CDR3 runs to 13 residues. V was pared by 5 bases and J by 5 bases, with 2 bases of the junction left unmatched. Germline V gene lookup returns CDR1 SGHNT and CDR2 YENEEA. CDR3 bases: TGTGCCAGCAGCCGACAGGGAACCGGGGAGCTGTTTTTT. It codes for CASSRQGTGELFF.

The rearrangement uses TRBV3-1 (or the pseudogene TRBV3-2) and TRBJ1-1; 10 bases match TRBD1. Trimming cost V 4 bases and J 5 bases; bases outside gene matches: 7. The CDR3 spans 15 residues. Germline loops: CDR1 LGHDT, CDR2 YNNKEL (reference sequence). CDR3 loop: CASSREGTGETEAFF. CDR3 in DNA: TGTGCCAGCAGCCGTGAAGGGACAGGGGAGACTGAAGCTTTCTTT.